This entry describes one T cell receptor (beta chain). Its antigen is currently unknown. This sample is part of a study of cytomegalovirus exposure and HLA in healthy donors. Study-level information: Counted in an early data release were tens of millions of unique TCRs from HLA-typed donors.

CDR1 SGHRS and CDR2 YFSETQ come from the germline V gene. The CDR3 length is 15 residues. Losses at the gene ends were 3 bases for V and 2 bases for J; bases not matched to a gene: 6. The PCR ran on 60 Vbeta and 13 Jbeta primers. Libraries were prepared by immunoSEQ multiplex PCR; TCRdb keeps only in-frame clonotypes and omits some of them. The sample has around 110,000 clones, roughly two thirds seen once. Study-wide findings and caveats: The authors later found most CMV-associated TCR beta chains appeared HLA-restricted.

The sequence derives from a female donor in good health and CMV-seronegative. Sequences were obtained from PBMCs. This chain uses TRBV5-1 with TRBJ2-7; 9 positions match TRBD1. CDR3 sequence: CASSSTGTGPYEQYF. The CDR3 nucleotides read TGCGCCAGCAGCTCGACCGGGACAGGGCCCTACGAGCAGTACTTC.